This T cell receptor (beta chain) was observed in a study of cytomegalovirus exposure and HLA in healthy donors. In the study overall: Early on, a data release was issued that held tens of millions of unique TCRs from HLA-typed donors. Study-wide results and caveats: Sequence variants that were highly shared formed a cluster that was likely a sequencing artifact.

J gave up 9 bases and V 2 bases, and 12 bases lay outside the gene matches. From germline, CDR1 is MGHRA and CDR2 YSYEKL. The CDR3 loop spans 17 amino acids. Comments on this clone: As yet, its antigen is unknown.

Researchers ran the PCR with 60 Vbeta and 13 Jbeta primers. Sequencing used immunoSEQ multiplex PCR; TCRdb keeps in-frame clones, though not all of them. This listing includes about 140,000 clones. V and J are TRBV4-1 and TRBJ1-6, with 8 bases matching TRBD1. The clonotype originates from a woman aged 18-29 years in good health and CMV-seronegative. The sequenced sample was PBMCs. In DNA, the CDR3 is TGCGCCAGCAGCCAATCAGAACGGGCCAGGGGGCGTTCACCCCTCCACTTT. This encodes CASSQSERARGRSPLHF.